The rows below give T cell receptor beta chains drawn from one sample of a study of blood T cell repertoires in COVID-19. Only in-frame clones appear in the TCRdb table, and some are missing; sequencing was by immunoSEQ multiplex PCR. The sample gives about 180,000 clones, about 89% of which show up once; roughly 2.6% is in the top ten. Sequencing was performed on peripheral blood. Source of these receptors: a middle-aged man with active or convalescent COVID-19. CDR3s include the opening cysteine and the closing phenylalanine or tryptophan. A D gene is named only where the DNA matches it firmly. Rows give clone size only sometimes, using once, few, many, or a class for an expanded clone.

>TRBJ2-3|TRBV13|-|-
CASSLRRGNLDTQYF
TGTGCCAGCAGCCTCCGACGGGGAAATTTAGATACGCAGTATTTT
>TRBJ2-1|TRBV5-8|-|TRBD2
CASSLAQIPAGVNEQFF
TGTGCCAGCAGCTTGGCCCAAATACCAGCGGGGGTGAATGAGCAGTTCTTC
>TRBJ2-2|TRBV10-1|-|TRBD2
CASGGGAGTGELFF
TGCGCCAGCGGCGGGGGGGCCGGGACCGGGGAGCTGTTTTTT
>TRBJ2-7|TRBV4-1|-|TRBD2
CASSQEGGYEQYF
TGCGCCAGCAGCCAAGAGGGGGGGTACGAGCAGTACTTC
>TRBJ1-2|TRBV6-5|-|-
CASRGQAERGYTF
TGTGCCAGCAGAGGCCAAGCGGAGAGGGGCTACACCTTC
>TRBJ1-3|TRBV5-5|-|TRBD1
CASSLEGTGPGNTIYF
TGTGCCAGCAGCTTGGAAGGGACAGGGCCAGGAAACACCATATATTTT
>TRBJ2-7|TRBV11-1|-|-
CASSQGQSVSYEQYF
TGTGCCAGCAGCCAAGGACAGTCCGTTTCCTACGAGCAGTACTTC
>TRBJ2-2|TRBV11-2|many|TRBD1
CASRATGVRTGELFF
TGTGCCAGCAGAGCTACAGGGGTACGAACCGGGGAGCTGTTTTTT
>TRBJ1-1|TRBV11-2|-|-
CASSFSGGGAEAFF
TGTGCCAGCAGCTTCTCGGGGGGAGGGGCTGAAGCTTTCTTT
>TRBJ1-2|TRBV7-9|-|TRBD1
CASSLAAGTGVGGYTF
TGTGCCAGCAGCTTAGCCGCGGGGACAGGGGTAGGTGGCTACACCTTC
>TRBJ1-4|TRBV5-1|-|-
CASSFRGLNEKLFF
TGCGCCAGCAGCTTTCGGGGATTGAATGAAAAACTGTTTTTT
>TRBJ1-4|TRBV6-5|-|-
CASSTGQHNEKLFF
TGTGCCAGCAGTACCGGACAGCATAATGAAAAACTGTTTTTT
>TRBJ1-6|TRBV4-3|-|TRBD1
CASSQSGQGRNSYNSPLHF
TGCGCCAGCAGCCAATCCGGACAGGGAAGAAACTCCTATAATTCACCCCTCCACTTT
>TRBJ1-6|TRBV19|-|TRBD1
CASTPGTENSPLHF
TGTGCCAGTACTCCCGGGACAGAGAATTCACCCCTCCACTTT
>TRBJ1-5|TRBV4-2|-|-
CASSQVSGSNQPQHF
TGTGCCAGCAGCCAAGTATCCGGTAGCAATCAGCCCCAGCATTTT
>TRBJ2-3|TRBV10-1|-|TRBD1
CASSSTGAATDTQYF
TGCGCCAGCAGTTCGACAGGGGCCGCCACAGATACGCAGTATTTT
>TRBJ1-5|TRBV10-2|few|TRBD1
CASGQGAIQPQHF
TGCGCCAGCGGACAGGGGGCCATTCAGCCCCAGCATTTT
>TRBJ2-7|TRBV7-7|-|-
CASSPLQGLEQYF
TGTGCTAGCAGCCCTTTACAGGGTTTAGAGCAGTACTTC
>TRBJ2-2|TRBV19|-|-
CASSISPSGELFF
TGTGCCAGTAGTATATCCCCATCCGGGGAGCTGTTTTTT
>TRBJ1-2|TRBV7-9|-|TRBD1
CASSLGQGIYGYTF
TGTGCCAGCAGCCTTGGACAGGGTATCTATGGCTACACCTTC
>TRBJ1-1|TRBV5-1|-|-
CASSEGLRNTEAFF
TGCGCCAGCAGCGAGGGACTCAGGAACACTGAAGCTTTCTTT
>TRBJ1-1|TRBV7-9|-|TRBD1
CASSKSGTGNTEAFF
TGTGCCAGCAGCAAATCCGGGACAGGGAACACTGAAGCTTTCTTT
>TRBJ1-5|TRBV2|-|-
CASSDSWNQPQHF
TGTGCCAGCAGTGACAGTTGGAATCAGCCCCAGCATTTT
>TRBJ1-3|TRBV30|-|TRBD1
CAWSGRGQRGVPGNTIYF
TGTGCCTGGAGTGGGAGGGGACAGCGGGGGGTCCCTGGAAACACCATATATTTT
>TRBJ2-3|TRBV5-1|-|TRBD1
CASSLASGGLDTQYF
TGCGCCAGCAGCTTGGCGTCAGGGGGCCTAGATACGCAGTATTTT
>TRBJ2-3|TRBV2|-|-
CASQKEGRTDTQYF
TGTGCCAGCCAAAAGGAGGGCCGGACAGATACGCAGTATTTT
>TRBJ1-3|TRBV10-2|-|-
CASSAALGGPGNTIYF
TGCGCCAGCAGTGCGGCCCTGGGGGGACCTGGAAACACCATATATTTT
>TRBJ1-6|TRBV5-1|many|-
CASSLLRAGSPLHF
TGCGCCAGCAGCCTCCTTAGGGCAGGGTCACCCCTCCACTTT
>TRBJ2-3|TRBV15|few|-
CATSRDQDTQYF
TGTGCCACCAGCAGAGACCAAGATACGCAGTATTTT
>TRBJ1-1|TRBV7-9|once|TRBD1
CASSSGTANTEAFF
TGTGCCAGCAGCTCCGGGACAGCGAACACTGAAGCTTTCTTT
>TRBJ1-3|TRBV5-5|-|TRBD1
CASSLTGGPGNTIYF
TGTGCCAGCAGCTTAACAGGGGGACCTGGAAACACCATATATTTT
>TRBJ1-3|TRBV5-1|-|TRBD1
CASSLGQGGSGNTIYF
TGCGCCAGCAGCTTGGGACAGGGGGGCTCTGGAAACACCATATATTTT
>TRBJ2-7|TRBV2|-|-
CASRTGQPSYEQYF
TGTGCCAGCAGGACAGGACAACCCTCCTACGAGCAGTACTTC
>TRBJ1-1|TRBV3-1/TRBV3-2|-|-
CASSLRQNTEAFF
TGTGCCAGCAGCCTCCGACAGAACACTGAAGCTTTCTTT
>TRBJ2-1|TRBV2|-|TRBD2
CASSSLAGGYNEQFF
TGTGCCAGCAGCTCACTAGCGGGGGGGTACAATGAGCAGTTCTTC
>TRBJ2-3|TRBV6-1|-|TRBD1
CASSEFTGALGSTDTQYF
TGTGCCAGCAGTGAATTTACAGGGGCCCTTGGAAGCACAGATACGCAGTATTTT
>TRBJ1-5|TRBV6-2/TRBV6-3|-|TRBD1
CASSYQTGGNQPQHF
TGTGCCAGCAGTTACCAGACAGGGGGTAATCAGCCCCAGCATTTT
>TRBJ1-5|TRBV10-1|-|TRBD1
CASGQGTQPQHF
TGCGCCAGCGGACAGGGTACTCAGCCCCAGCATTTT
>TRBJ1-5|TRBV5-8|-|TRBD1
CASSSRTGRGPQHF
TGTGCCAGCAGCTCCCGGACAGGGCGGGGGCCCCAGCATTTT
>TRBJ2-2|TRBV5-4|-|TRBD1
CASSPGQGHTGELFF
TGTGCCAGCAGCCCTGGACAGGGTCACACCGGGGAGCTGTTTTTT
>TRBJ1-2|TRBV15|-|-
CATSRDRTGIYGYTF
TGTGCCACCAGCAGAGACCGAACAGGGATCTATGGCTACACCTTC
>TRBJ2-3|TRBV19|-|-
CASKEGSSTDTQYF
TGTGCCAGTAAGGAGGGGTCCAGCACAGATACGCAGTATTTT